The sequence of this T cell receptor (beta chain) was determined in a study of cytomegalovirus exposure and HLA in healthy donors. This clone occurred once. The target antigen is unknown. Study conclusions and caveats: Follow-up analysis later connected one missense variant in DCLRE1C with trimming of TCR beta V- and J-genes.

Germline trimming cut 0 bases from V and 2 bases from J; bases unmatched to any gene: 7. This CDR3 has 16 amino acids. Per germline, CDR1 LGHNA and CDR2 YSLEER. PCR amplification relied on 60 Vbeta primers (plus 13 Jbeta primers). Only in-frame clones appear in the TCRdb table, and some are missing; sequencing was by immunoSEQ multiplex PCR. The sample yields some 130,000 clones, roughly 80% seen once. The sample comprised PBMCs. The chain employs TRBV4-3 and TRBJ2-7; the match to TRBD2 covers 7 bases. The sequence was obtained from a man aged 40-49 years in good health and CMV-seronegative. The DNA for the CDR3 is TGCGCCAGCAGCCAAGATTATAAGGGACTACCCTACGAGCAGTACTTC. It codes for CASSQDYKGLPYEQYF.